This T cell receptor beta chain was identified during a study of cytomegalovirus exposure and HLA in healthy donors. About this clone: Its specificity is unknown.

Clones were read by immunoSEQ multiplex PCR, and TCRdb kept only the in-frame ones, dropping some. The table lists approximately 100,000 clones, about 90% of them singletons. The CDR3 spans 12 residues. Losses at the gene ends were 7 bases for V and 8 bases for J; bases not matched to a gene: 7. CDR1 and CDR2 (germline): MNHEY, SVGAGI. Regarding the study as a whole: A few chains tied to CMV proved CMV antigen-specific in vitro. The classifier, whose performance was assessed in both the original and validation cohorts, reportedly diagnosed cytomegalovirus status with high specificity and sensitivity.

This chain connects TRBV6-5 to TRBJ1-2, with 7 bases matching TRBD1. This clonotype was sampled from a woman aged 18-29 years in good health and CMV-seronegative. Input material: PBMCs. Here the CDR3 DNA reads TGTGCCAGCAACCGACAGGGAACGGGCTACACCTTC. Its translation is CASNRQGTGYTF.